Detailed here is one T cell receptor (beta chain). The data belong to a study of OX40 agonist ivuxolimab in advanced cancers. CDR1 SGDLS and CDR2 YYNGEE come from the germline V gene. The CDR3 extends over 14 amino acids. Trimming removed 3 bases at V and 5 bases at J, with 13 bases between. The data were produced by immunoSEQ multiplex PCR, yet TCRdb's version contains in-frame clones alone and is incomplete. Of some 70,000 clones listed, 83% are singletons. V and J are TRBV9 and TRBJ2-3; D unresolved. This material consisted of CD4+ or CD8+ T cells sorted from blood, taken in a trial of the OX40 agonist ivuxolimab. This TCR was recovered from an adult with an advanced solid tumor such as melanoma, head and neck, liver or kidney cancer. CDR3 sequence reads: CASSGDTLGDTQYF. CDR3 nucleotides: TGTGCCAGCAGCGGCGACACCCTCGGAGATACGCAGTATTTT. Complete variable domain (other parts from reference TRBV9 and TRBJ2-3): DSGVTQTPKHLITATGQRVTLRCSPRSGDLSVYWYQQSLDQGLQFLIQYYNGEERAKGNILERFSAQQFPDLHSELNLSSLELGDSALYFCASSGDTLGDTQYFGPGTRLTVL.